This T cell receptor (beta chain) was retrieved from a study of cytomegalovirus exposure and HLA in healthy donors. PCR was performed using 60 Vbeta and 13 Jbeta primers. The repertoire was sequenced with immunoSEQ multiplex PCR; TCRdb's copy has only in-frame clones and lacks some. The sample has about 120,000 clones, roughly 82% seen once; the top ten hold roughly 9.7%. Germline V CDR1 and CDR2: SNHLY, FYNNEI. Trimming left V 8 bases short and J 5 bases short, with 15 bases between. The CDR3 totals 14 residues. The rearrangement joins TRBV2 to TRBJ1-4, with unresolved D. Sequenced sample: PBMCs. The clonotype was recovered from a man aged 40-50 years in good health and CMV-seropositive. The chain's CDR3 is CASVFGRGNEKLFF. The CDR3 DNA reads as TGTGCCAGCGTGTTTGGCAGAGGAAATGAAAAACTGTTTTTT.